Listed here are 2 T cell receptor beta chains from one sample, sequenced in a study of blood T cells in healthy people across ages. A second roughly 7 to 12 cycle PCR used barcoded and J-beta primers. In TCRdb, the 5' RACE reads were re-called with MiXCR into one record per CDR3 protein. The top ten clones hold over 3.5% of a sample with over a million distinct CDR3 sequences, approximately 42% of them seen once. The sequenced sample consisted of blood. The receptors stem from a woman younger than 30 in good health.

The J gene is TRBJ2-1, the V gene TRBV15, with 9 bases that match TRBD2. The CDR3 sequence is 15 residues long. After removal of 1 base from V and 7 bases from J, the junction contained 5 bases not matched to a gene. Germline V CDR1 and CDR2: LNHNV, YYDKDF (reference sequence). Written as DNA, the CDR3 is TGTGCCACCAGCAGAGTAGCGGGAGCGGTAAATGAGCAGTTCTTC. It specifies CATSRVAGAVNEQFF.

The gene calls are TRBV2 and TRBJ1-1; D may be TRBD1 (5 bases). CDR1 SNHLY and CDR2 FYNNEI come from the germline V gene. The CDR3 loop spans 12 amino acids. The V and J ends lost 10 bases and 1 base respectively, with 10 bases between them. CDR3 DNA sequence: TGTGCCACCTGGGGGGGGAACACTGAAGCTTTCTTT. It is translated as CATWGGNTEAFF.